This T cell receptor (beta chain) came from a study of T-cell reconstitution after alpha-beta-depleted transplantation in children. The V gene's germline CDR1 is SEHNR and CDR2 FQNEAQ (reference sequence). V lost 5 bases, J lost 2 bases, and 13 bases lay in between. The CDR3 runs to 14 residues. Study-wide findings and caveats: Surviving recipient T cells and intrathymic progenitors accounted for some patients' high TCRbeta diversity at day 60. T-cell numbers and diversity, one year after transplant, stemmed largely from T cells that were newly produced.

This clonotype was detected many times. Its target is not known. Unique molecular identifiers featured in how the TCRbeta library was prepared. TCRdb recomputed calls from the PCR reads with MiXCR, one row per CDR3 protein. The table lists over 400,000 distinct CDR3 sequences, 43% of them singletons. This chain uses TRBV7-9 with TRBJ2-7; D possibly corresponds to TRBD2 (6 bases). The input for sequencing was PBMCs, taken before TCRalphabeta/CD19-depleted stem cell transplant. The receptor's source is a girl aged 2-15 years with aplastic anemia, due to receive a stem cell transplant. The CDR3 sequence: CASSGGAETYEQYF. CDR3 nucleotide sequence: TGTGCCAGCAGCGGAGGGGCGGAGACCTACGAGCAGTACTTC.